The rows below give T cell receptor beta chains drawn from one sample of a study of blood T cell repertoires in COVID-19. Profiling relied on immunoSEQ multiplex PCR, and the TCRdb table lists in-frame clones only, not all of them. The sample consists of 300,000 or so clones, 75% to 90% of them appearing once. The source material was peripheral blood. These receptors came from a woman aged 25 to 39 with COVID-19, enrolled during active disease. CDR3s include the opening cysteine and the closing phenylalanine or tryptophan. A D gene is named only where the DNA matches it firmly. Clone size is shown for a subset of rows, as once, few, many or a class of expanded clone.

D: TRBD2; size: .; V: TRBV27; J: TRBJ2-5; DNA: TGTGCCAGCAGTTTCGCTAGCGGGAGCCTCCAAGAGACCCAGTACTTC; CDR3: CASSFASGSLQETQYF
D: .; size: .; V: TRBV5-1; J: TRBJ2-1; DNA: TGCGCCAGCGCTGGCGTGCAGGGAGAGCAGTTCTTC; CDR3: CASAGVQGEQFF
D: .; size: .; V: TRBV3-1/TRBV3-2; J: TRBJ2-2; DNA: TGTGCCAGCAGCCAAGAGAGCGAAGGCGGGGAGCTGTTTTTT; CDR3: CASSQESEGGELFF
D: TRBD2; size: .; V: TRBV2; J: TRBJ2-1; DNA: TGTGCCAGCAGTGAAGAGACTAGCAGCTACAATGAGCAGTTCTTC; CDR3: CASSEETSSYNEQFF
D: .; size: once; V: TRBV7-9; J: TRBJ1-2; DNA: TGTGCCAGCAGCTTCTTCAGCGAGACTGCGGGCTACACCTTC; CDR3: CASSFFSETAGYTF
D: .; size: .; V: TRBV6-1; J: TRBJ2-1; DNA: TGTGCCAGCAGTGAAGGAACATCTTACAATGAGCAGTTCTTC; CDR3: CASSEGTSYNEQFF
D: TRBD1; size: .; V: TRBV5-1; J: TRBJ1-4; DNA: TGCGCCAGCAGCCCCCAGGGGGCGGGCGAAAAACTGTTTTTT; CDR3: CASSPQGAGEKLFF
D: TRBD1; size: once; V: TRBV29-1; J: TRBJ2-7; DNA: TGCAGCGGGGGACAGGGGGCCACCTACGAGCAGTACTTC; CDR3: CSGGQGATYEQYF
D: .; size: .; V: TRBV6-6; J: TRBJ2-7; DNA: TGTGCCAGCAGCCCAAACCAAGACAGGCCCTACGAGCAGTACTTC; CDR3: CASSPNQDRPYEQYF
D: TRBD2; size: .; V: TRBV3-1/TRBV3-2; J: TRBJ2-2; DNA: TGTGCCAGCAGCCACGCAGCGGGAGAGGTGACCGGGGAGCTGTTTTTT; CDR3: CASSHAAGEVTGELFF
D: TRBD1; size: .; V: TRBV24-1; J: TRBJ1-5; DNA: TGTGCCACCAGTGATTTCGGACCAACAGGGGAGGGCAATCAGCCCCAGCATTTT; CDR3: CATSDFGPTGEGNQPQHF
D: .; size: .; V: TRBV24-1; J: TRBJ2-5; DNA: TGTGCCACCAGTGACCGTCGACGGGGTCAAGAGACCCAGTACTTC; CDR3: CATSDRRRGQETQYF
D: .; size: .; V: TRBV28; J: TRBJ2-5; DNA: TGTGCCAGCAGTTTTCGGGGGGCAGAGACCCAGTACTTC; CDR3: CASSFRGAETQYF
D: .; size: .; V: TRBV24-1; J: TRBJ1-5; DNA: TGTGCCACCAGTTCGGAGTATAGCAATCAGCCCCAGCATTTT; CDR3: CATSSEYSNQPQHF
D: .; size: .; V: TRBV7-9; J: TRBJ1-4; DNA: TGTGCCAGCAGCTCCCAGGGGCTGGGTGAAAAACTGTTTTTT; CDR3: CASSSQGLGEKLFF
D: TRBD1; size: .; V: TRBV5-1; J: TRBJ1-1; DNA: TGCGCCAGCAGCTTGGCGGGACAGGGGGAAAAAGCTTTCTTT; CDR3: CASSLAGQGEKAFF
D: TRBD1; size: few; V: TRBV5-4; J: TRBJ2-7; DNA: TGTGCCAGCAGCTTGGGATCCGCCGGGACAGGGATCTACGAGCAGTACTTC; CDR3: CASSLGSAGTGIYEQYF
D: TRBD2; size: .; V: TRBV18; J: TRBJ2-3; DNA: TGTGCCAGCTCTTCTAGCGGGAGCACAGATACGCAGTATTTT; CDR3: CASSSSGSTDTQYF
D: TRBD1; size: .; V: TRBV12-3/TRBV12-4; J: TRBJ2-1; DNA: TGTGCCAGCAGCACGACAGGGTTCGGTGAGCAGTTCTTC; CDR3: CASSTTGFGEQFF
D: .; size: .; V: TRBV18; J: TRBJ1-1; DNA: TGTGCCAGCTCATCTAAATCGAACACTGAAGCTTTCTTT; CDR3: CASSSKSNTEAFF
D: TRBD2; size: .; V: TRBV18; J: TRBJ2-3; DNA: TGTGCCAGCTCACCAAATAGCGGGATCCCCACAGATACGCAGTATTTT; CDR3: CASSPNSGIPTDTQYF
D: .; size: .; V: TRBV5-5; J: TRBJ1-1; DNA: TGTGCCAGCAGCTGGGATCCCAATGGAGGCACTGAAGCTTTCTTT; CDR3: CASSWDPNGGTEAFF
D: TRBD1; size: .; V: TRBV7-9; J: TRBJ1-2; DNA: TGTGCCAGCAGCTCCGGGACAGGGGAAAAGGTCTATGGCTACACCTTC; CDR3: CASSSGTGEKVYGYTF
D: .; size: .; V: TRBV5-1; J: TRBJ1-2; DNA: TGCGCCAGCAGCCAGGACAGCGCAGGTCGGACCTTC; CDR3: CASSQDSAGRTF
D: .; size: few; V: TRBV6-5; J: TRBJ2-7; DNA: TGTGCCACATTCTCAGGCGGGGCAGGAACCGACGAGCAGTACTTC; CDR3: CATFSGGAGTDEQYF
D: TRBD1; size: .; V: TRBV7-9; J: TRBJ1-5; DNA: TGTGCCAGCAGCGACCGGGACAGGGGACAGCCCCAGCATTTT; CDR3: CASSDRDRGQPQHF
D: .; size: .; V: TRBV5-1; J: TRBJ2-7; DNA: TGCGCCAGCAGCTTGACAGGGCCCTCCTACGAGCAGTACTTC; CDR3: CASSLTGPSYEQYF
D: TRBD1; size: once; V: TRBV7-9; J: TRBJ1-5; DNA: TGTGCCAGCACCAATACAGGGGGCAATCAGCCCCAGCATTTT; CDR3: CASTNTGGNQPQHF
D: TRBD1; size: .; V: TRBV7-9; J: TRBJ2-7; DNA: TGTGCCAGCAGACTGGGACAGGGCTACGAGCAGTACTTC; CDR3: CASRLGQGYEQYF
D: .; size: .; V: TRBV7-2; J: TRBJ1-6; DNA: TGTGCCAGCAGCTTAGCGCGGGAGTCACCCCTCCACTTT; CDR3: CASSLARESPLHF
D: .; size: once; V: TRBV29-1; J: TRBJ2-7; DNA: TGCAGCGTTGTCAGGGATGGATACGAGCAGTACTTC; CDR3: CSVVRDGYEQYF
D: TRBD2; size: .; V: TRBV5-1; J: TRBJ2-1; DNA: TGCGCCAGCAGCTTGTTGACTAGCGGGACCGGGCATGAGCAGTTCTTC; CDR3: CASSLLTSGTGHEQFF
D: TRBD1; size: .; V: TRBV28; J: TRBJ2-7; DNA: TGTGCCACCGAGACAGGGGGTGGTGAGCAGTACTTC; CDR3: CATETGGGEQYF
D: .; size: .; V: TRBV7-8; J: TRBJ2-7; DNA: TGTGCCAGCAGCTTAGCAAGAGACTACGAGCAGTACTTC; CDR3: CASSLARDYEQYF
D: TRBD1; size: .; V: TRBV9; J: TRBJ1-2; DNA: TGTGCCAGCAGCGTACTAGGGGGCGCGGGAGGCTACACCTTC; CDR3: CASSVLGGAGGYTF
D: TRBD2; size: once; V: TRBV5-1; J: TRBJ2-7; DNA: TGCGCCAGCAGCTTGTTACTAGCGGGAGACGAGCAGTACTTC; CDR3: CASSLLLAGDEQYF
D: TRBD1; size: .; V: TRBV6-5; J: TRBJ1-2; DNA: TGTGCCAGCAGTTACTCGCAGACAGGGAGCCACACCTTC; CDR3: CASSYSQTGSHTF
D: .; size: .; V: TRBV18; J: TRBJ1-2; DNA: TGTGCCAGCTCACCGCCTGACGACAGGTCGAATGGCTACACCTTC; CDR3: CASSPPDDRSNGYTF
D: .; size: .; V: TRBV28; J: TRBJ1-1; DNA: TGTGCCAGCCTAAGGACGGGCGGAGGGAGCACTGAAGCTTTCTTT; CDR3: CASLRTGGGSTEAFF
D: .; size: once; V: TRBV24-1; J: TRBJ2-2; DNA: TGTGCCACCAGTGATTACATGACCGGGGAGCTGTTTTTT; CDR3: CATSDYMTGELFF
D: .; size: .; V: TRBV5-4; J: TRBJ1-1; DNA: TGTGCCAGCAGCTTGGCTCTTGGCCAGTCGAACACTGAAGCTTTCTTT; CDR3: CASSLALGQSNTEAFF
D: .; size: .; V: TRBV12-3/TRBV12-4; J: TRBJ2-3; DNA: TGTGCCAGCCGCCGTACAGGCACAGATACGCAGTATTTT; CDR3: CASRRTGTDTQYF
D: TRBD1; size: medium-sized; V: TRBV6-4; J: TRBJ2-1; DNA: TGTGCCAGCAGTGCCACGGGACAGGGAGGGAATGAGCAGTTCTTC; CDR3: CASSATGQGGNEQFF
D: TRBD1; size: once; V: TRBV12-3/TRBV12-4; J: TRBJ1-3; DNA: TGTGCCAACTCGGGACAGAAAGGAAACACCATATATTTT; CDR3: CANSGQKGNTIYF
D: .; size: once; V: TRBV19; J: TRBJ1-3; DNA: TGTGCCAGTAGTAAGCGAGAGCCGAGCTCTGGAAACACCATATATTTT; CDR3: CASSKREPSSGNTIYF
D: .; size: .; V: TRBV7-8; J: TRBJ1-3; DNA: TGTGCCAGCAGCTTAATCTCGGGAAACACCATATATTTT; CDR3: CASSLISGNTIYF
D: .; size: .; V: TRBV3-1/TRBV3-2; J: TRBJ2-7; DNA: TGTGCCAGCAGCCAAGTGGCGACTAGCTACGAGCAGTACTTC; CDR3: CASSQVATSYEQYF
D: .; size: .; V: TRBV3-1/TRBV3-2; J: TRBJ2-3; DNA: TGTGCCAGCAGCCAAACAGGAGCTAGCACAGATACGCAGTATTTT; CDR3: CASSQTGASTDTQYF
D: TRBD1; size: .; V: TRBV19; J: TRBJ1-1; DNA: TGTGCCAGCAGCGAAATGGGACAGGGGATCGATGAAGCTTTCTTT; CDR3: CASSEMGQGIDEAFF
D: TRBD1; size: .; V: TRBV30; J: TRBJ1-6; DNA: TGTGCCTGGAGCAGGGGGCTGGATTCACCCCTCCACTTT; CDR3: CAWSRGLDSPLHF
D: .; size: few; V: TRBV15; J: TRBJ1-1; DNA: TGTGCCACCAGCAGAGCGCGGGGGAACACTGAAGCTTTCTTT; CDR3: CATSRARGNTEAFF
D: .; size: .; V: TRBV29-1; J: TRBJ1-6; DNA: TGCAGCGTGTTGGTCTCGGGGGTCTGGTTCTCCCTCCCCGAACTCTATAATTCACCCCTCCACTTT; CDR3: CSVLVSGVWFSLPELYNSPLHF
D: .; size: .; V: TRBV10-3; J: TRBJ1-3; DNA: TGTGCCATCAGTCTACAGGGAAACACCATATATTTT; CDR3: CAISLQGNTIYF
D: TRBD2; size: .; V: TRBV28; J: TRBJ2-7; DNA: TGTGCCAGCAGTTCCTCTGGGCGGGGGTCCTACGAGCAGTACTTC; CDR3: CASSSSGRGSYEQYF